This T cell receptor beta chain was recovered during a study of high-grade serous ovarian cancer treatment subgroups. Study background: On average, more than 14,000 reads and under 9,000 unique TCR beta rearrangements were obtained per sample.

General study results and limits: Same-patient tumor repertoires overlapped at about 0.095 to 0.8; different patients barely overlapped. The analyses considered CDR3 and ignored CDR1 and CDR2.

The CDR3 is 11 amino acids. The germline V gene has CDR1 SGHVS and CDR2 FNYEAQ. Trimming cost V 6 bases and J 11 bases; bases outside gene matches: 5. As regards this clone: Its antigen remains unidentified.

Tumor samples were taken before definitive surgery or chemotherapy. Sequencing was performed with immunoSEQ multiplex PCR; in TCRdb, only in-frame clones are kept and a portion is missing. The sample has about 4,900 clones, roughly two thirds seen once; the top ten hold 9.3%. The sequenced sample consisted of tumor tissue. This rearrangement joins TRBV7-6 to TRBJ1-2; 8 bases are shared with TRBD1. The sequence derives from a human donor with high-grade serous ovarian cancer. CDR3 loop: CASSSTGGYTF. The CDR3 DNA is TGTGCCAGCAGTTCAACAGGGGGTTACACCTTC.